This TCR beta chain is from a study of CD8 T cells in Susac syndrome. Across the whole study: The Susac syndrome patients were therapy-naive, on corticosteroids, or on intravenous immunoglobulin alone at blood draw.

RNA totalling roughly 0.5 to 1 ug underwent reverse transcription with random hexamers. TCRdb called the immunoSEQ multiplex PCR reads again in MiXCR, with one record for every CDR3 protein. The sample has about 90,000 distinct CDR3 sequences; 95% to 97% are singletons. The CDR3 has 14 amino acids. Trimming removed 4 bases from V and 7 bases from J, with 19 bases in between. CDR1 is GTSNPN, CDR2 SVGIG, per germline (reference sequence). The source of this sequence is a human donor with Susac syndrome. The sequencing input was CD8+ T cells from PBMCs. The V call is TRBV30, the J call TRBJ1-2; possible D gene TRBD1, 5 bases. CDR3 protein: CAWILTGGEPGYTF. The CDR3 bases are TGTGCCTGGATCCTGACGGGGGGGGAGCCTGGCTACACCTTC.